This T cell receptor (beta chain) came from a study of post-analysis software for immune sequencing data. As for the study in general: Disease trajectories encompassed relapsing-remitting, secondary progressive and progressive-relapsing multiple sclerosis. Study-wide results and caveats: When compared against controls, multiple sclerosis patients showed significantly lower normalized Chao1 diversity. Analysis by F measure revealed that same-batch samples clustered strongly together.

The TCR beta cDNA libraries carried unique molecular identifiers. Input amounts of about 0.95 to 10 million T cells were used. These gave approximately 500,000 cDNA molecules, so each molecule approximated one T cell. TCRdb re-analysed the PCR reads in MiXCR, keeping a single row per CDR3 protein. The sample has roughly 170,000 distinct CDR3 sequences, roughly 30% seen once. In regard to this clonotype: The antigen remains undetermined.

This TCR came from a girl between 10 and 17 years old with multiple sclerosis. The specimen sequenced was blood.

CDR3 sequence reads: CSVAGMGDKLFF. The CDR3 DNA reads TGCAGCGTTGCCGGGATGGGCGACAAACTGTTTTTT. This sequence joins TRBV29-1 and TRBJ1-4; no clear D gene. Germline V CDR1 and CDR2: SQVTM, ANQGSEA. V was pared by 4 bases and J by 11 bases, with 14 bases between. This CDR3 contains 12 residues.